This TCR beta chain was identified in a study of vaccination and CD4 T cells after COVID-19. This clonotype came up a few times. Its antigen is still unknown. The treatment is: approximately 9-day PBMC culture with coronavirus spike peptide pools or control peptides (ViraFEST assay). The assay that was used to sequence DNA from cultured CD4+ T cells was the Oncomine TCR Beta short-read assay. TCRdb reprocessed the PCR reads with MiXCR, giving one entry per CDR3 protein. The profile shows about 13,000 distinct CDR3 sequences, 27% of them singletons. The germline gives CDR1 WNHNN, CDR2 SYGVQD (reference sequence). V dropped 4 bases and J dropped 3; count of bases not matched to a gene: 10. The CDR3 covers 16 residues.

This sequence originates from a human donor who received a COVID-19 vaccine. This chain joins TRBV10-1 and TRBJ2-3, with 7 bases that match TRBD1. Sequenced material: CD4+ T cells from blood, cultured in vitro, taken before SARS-CoV-2 vaccination. The CDR3 bases are TGCGCCAGCAGTGGGTCGAGGGGGCCCTTGACAGATACGCAGTATTTT. Translating it yields CASSGSRGPLTDTQYF.